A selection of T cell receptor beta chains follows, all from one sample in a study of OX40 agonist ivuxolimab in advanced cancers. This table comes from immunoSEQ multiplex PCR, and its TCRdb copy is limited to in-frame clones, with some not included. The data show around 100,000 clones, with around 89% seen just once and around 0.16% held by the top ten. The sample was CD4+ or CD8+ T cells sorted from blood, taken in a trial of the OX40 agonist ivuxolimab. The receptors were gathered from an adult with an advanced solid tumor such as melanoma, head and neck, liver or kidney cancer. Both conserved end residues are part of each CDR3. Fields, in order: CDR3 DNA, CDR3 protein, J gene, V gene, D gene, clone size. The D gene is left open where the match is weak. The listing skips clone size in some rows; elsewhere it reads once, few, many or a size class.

TGCAGCGTTTGGGACAGGGGGATAAACTACGAGCAGTACTTC,CSVWDRGINYEQYF,TRBJ2-7,TRBV29-1,TRBD1,.
TGTGCCAGTAAGCCCGGGGCATCGTTGAACACTGAAGCTTTCTTT,CASKPGASLNTEAFF,TRBJ1-1,TRBV19,.,.
TGCGCCAGCAGCGGACTAGCGGGCTCTGACATTCAGTACTTC,CASSGLAGSDIQYF,TRBJ2-4,TRBV5-1,TRBD2,.
TGTGCCAGCAGTGAGGTGGCGGGGGTAACCGGGGAGCTGTTTTTT,CASSEVAGVTGELFF,TRBJ2-2,TRBV2,TRBD2,.
TGTGCCAGTAGTCTAAGTGCGAATCAGCCATCATTTAACTATGGCTACACCTTC,CASSLSANQPSFNYGYTF,TRBJ1-2,TRBV19,.,.
TGTGCCAGCAGTGCACAAGCGTTCGAGCAGTACTTC,CASSAQAFEQYF,TRBJ2-7,TRBV2,.,.
TGTGCCAGCAGAACACGGTACCCCCAAGAGACCCAGTACTTC,CASRTRYPQETQYF,TRBJ2-5,TRBV6-6,.,.
TGTGCCAGCAAGCGCCGGGGCGACCGATTCCAGGGTATTGGCAAAAACATTCAGTACTTC,CASKRRGDRFQGIGKNIQYF,TRBJ2-4,TRBV27,.,.
TGTGCCAGTAGTGTAAGCGGGAGGGTTGACAATGAGCAGTTCTTC,CASSVSGRVDNEQFF,TRBJ2-1,TRBV19,TRBD2,.
TGCGCCAGCAGCTTGGGGTTGACAGGGGGTTCCTCCTACGAGCAGTACTTC,CASSLGLTGGSSYEQYF,TRBJ2-7,TRBV5-1,TRBD1,.
TGTGCCACGCTGGGACAGGGGAACACTGAAGCTTTCTTT,CATLGQGNTEAFF,TRBJ1-1,TRBV6-1,TRBD1,.
TGTGCCTGGAGTGTGACGGGTAATCAGCCCCAGCATTTT,CAWSVTGNQPQHF,TRBJ1-5,TRBV30,.,.
TGTGCCAGCAGGGGACTAGCGGGGGCTTACAATGAGCAGTTCTTC,CASRGLAGAYNEQFF,TRBJ2-1,TRBV6-1,TRBD2,once
TGCAGCGTTAGGTCAGATACGCAGTATTTT,CSVRSDTQYF,TRBJ2-3,TRBV29-1,.,.
TGTGCCAGTAACAGGGTCGCGAACACCGGGGAGCTGTTTTTT,CASNRVANTGELFF,TRBJ2-2,TRBV19,.,.
TGTGCCAGCAGCCATCCCGGGACAGGGAATGGCTACACCTTC,CASSHPGTGNGYTF,TRBJ1-2,TRBV7-2,TRBD1,.
TGCGCCAGCAGCCGAGGACAGGGGTGGGAGACCCAGTACTTC,CASSRGQGWETQYF,TRBJ2-5,TRBV5-1,TRBD1,few
TGCAGCGTTGAACCGGGACTAGCGGGATCCTACGAGCAGTACTTC,CSVEPGLAGSYEQYF,TRBJ2-7,TRBV29-1,TRBD2,once
TGCGCCAGCAGCTTGGGGGCAGGGGCGGATAATGAGCAGTTCTTC,CASSLGAGADNEQFF,TRBJ2-1,TRBV5-1,.,.
TGTGCCAGCAGCATCTTGATATCCTACGAGCAGTACTTC,CASSILISYEQYF,TRBJ2-7,TRBV11-2,.,.
TGTGCCAGCAGTCCAACCGGGACAGGCCCAAATTCACCCCTCCACTTT,CASSPTGTGPNSPLHF,TRBJ1-6,TRBV27,TRBD1,.
TGTGCCAGCAGCCAAGTTAACATCCCAATGCCCTATGGCTACACCTTC,CASSQVNIPMPYGYTF,TRBJ1-2,TRBV14,.,.
TGTGCCAGTAGAAGGGGGTACGATAGCAATCAGCCCCAGCATTTT,CASRRGYDSNQPQHF,TRBJ1-5,TRBV19,.,once
TGTGCCAGCTCACCAGTGGGTAGGGGGGGCAATCAGCCCCAGCATTTT,CASSPVGRGGNQPQHF,TRBJ1-5,TRBV18,.,.
TGTGCCAGCAGCAGAAGTCAACCGGGGGCTCAGCCCCAGCATTTT,CASSRSQPGAQPQHF,TRBJ1-5,TRBV6-1,.,.
TGTGCCACCAGCAGAGGGGGACAGATTAAAGAGACCCAGTACTTC,CATSRGGQIKETQYF,TRBJ2-5,TRBV15,TRBD1,few
TGTGCCAGCGGTGGAGGGGCCGGTGAGCCCCAGCATTTT,CASGGGAGEPQHF,TRBJ1-5,TRBV2,.,.
TGCGCCAGCAGCCTCGGGACCGTTCCGGAGGCTTTCTTT,CASSLGTVPEAFF,TRBJ1-1,TRBV5-1,.,.
TGTGCCAGCAGTTACTCGAGTAGACAAGAGACCCAGTACTTC,CASSYSSRQETQYF,TRBJ2-5,TRBV6-6,.,.
TGTGCCAGCAGTTTAATAGCGGGAGGGCCTGGTGAGCAGTTCTTC,CASSLIAGGPGEQFF,TRBJ2-1,TRBV28,TRBD2,.
TGCGCCAGGGGGGGGCTCCCCGGGGAGCTGTTTTTT,CARGGLPGELFF,TRBJ2-2,TRBV4-1,.,.
TGTGCCAGCAGCGAGAGTATACCAGGGACAGGGGGTGAAAAACTGTTTTTT,CASSESIPGTGGEKLFF,TRBJ1-4,TRBV7-9,TRBD1,.
TGTGCCTGGAGGGACAGCCAAAACTATGGCTACACCTTC,CAWRDSQNYGYTF,TRBJ1-2,TRBV30,.,.
TGTGCCAGCAGTTTATGGGCAGGGGTGGGCAATCAGCCCCAGCATTTT,CASSLWAGVGNQPQHF,TRBJ1-5,TRBV28,.,.
TGTGCCAGCAGTGAAGTTTATTGGACTAGCCGGAGCTCCTACAATGAGCAGTTCTTC,CASSEVYWTSRSSYNEQFF,TRBJ2-1,TRBV6-1,TRBD2,.
TGCGCCAGCAGCTTTGGAACCAGAGGATTCCATGGGGATACGCAGTATTTT,CASSFGTRGFHGDTQYF,TRBJ2-3,TRBV5-1,.,.